This T cell receptor (beta chain) was sequenced during a study of cytomegalovirus exposure and HLA in healthy donors. Study context: One earlier analysis, a look at 150 million to 200 million T cells, found 100 million to 130 million unique TCR beta sequences. Whole-study findings and limits: Some TCR beta chains (approximately 180 of them) were listed as cytomegalovirus-associated. Fewer N-insertions (relative to the approximately 670-donor mean) were reportedly seen in an Asian-associated ancestry cluster in a later analysis. In a later analysis, HLA-C alleles had the fewest associated TCRs, DRB1 alleles the most.

13 Jbeta primers and 60 Vbeta primers were used for the PCR. The assay was immunoSEQ multiplex PCR, and TCRdb's table has in-frame clones only and misses some. The data show over 150,000 clones, roughly 75% seen once. About this clone itself: The target antigen is unknown.

CDR1 and CDR2 (germline): MNHEY, SVGAGI. CDR3 length: 14 residues. Trimming left V 2 bases short and J 8 bases short, with 10 bases between. This TCR came from a male donor in good health and CMV-seronegative. Sequencing input: PBMCs. The chain couples TRBV6-5 to TRBJ1-6; tentatively, D is TRBD1 (5 bases). The CDR3 nucleotides are TGTGCCAGCAGTTACAGGGAAGGGGATTCACCCCTCCACTTT. The encoded protein is CASSYREGDSPLHF.